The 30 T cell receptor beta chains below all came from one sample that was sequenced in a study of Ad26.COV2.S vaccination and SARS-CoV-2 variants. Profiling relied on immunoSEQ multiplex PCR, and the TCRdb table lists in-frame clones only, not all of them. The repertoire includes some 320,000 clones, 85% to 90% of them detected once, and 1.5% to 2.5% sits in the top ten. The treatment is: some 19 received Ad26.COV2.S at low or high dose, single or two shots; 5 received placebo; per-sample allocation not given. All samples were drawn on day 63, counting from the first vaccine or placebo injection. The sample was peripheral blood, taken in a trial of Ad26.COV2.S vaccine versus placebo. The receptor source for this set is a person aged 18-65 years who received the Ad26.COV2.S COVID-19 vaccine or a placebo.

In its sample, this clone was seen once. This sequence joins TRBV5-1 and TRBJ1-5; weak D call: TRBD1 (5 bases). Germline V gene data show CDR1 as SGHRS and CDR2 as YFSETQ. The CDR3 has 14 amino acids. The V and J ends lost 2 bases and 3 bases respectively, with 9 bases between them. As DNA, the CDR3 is TGCGCCAGCAGCTTCGGGGGTTACAATCAGCCCCAGCATTTT. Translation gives CASSFGGYNQPQHF.

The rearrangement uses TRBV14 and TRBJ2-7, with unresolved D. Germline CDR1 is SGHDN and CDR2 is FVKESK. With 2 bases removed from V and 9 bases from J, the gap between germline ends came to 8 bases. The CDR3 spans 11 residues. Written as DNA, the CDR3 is TGTGCCAGCAGCCAAAAAACGCGGCAGTACTTC. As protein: CASSQKTRQYF.

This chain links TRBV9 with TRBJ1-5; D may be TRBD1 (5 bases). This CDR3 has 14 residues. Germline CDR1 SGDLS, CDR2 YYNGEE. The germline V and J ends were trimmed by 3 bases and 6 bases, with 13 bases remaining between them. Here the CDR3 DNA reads TGTGCCAGCAGCGCCCGTCAGGGACCTCAGCCCCAGCATTTT. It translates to CASSARQGPQPQHF.

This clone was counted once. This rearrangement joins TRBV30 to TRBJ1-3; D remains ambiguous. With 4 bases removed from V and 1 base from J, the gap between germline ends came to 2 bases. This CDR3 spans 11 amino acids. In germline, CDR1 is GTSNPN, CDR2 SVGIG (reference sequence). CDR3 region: CAWNSGNTIYF. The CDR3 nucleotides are TGTGCCTGGAATTCTGGAAACACCATATATTTT.

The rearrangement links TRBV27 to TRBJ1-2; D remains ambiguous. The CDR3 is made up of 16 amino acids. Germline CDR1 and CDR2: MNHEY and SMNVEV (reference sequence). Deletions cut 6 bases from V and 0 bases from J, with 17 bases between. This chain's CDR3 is CASRPNSRIANYGYTF. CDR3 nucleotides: TGTGCCAGCAGACCAAACAGCAGGATAGCTAACTATGGCTACACCTTC.

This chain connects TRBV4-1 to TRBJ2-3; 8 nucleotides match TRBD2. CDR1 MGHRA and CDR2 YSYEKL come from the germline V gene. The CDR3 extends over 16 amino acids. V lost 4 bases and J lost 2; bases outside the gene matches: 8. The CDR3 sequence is CASSPHLAGTTDTQYF. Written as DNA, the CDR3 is TGCGCCAGCAGCCCCCACTTAGCGGGGACCACAGATACGCAGTATTTT.

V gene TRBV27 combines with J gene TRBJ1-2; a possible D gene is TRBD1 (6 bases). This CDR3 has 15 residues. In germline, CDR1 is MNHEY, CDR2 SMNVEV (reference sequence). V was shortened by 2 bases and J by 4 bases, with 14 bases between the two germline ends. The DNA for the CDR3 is TGTGCCAGCAGTTTAAGGGGGGGGCTGGCCTATGGCTACACCTTC. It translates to CASSLRGGLAYGYTF.

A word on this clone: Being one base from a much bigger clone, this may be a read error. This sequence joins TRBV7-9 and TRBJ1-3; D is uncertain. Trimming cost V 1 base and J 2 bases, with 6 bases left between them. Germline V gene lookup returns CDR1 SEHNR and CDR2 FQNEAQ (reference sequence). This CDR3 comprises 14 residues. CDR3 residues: CASSLDITGNTIYF. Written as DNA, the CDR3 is TGTGCCAGCAGCTTAGACATTACTGGAAACACCATATATTTT.

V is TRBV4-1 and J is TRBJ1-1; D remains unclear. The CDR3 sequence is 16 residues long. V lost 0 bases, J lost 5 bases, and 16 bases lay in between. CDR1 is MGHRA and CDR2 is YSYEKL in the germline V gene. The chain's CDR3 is CASSQEIRPRGTEAFF. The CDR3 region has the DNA TGCGCCAGCAGCCAAGAAATTCGGCCCAGAGGGACTGAAGCTTTCTTT.

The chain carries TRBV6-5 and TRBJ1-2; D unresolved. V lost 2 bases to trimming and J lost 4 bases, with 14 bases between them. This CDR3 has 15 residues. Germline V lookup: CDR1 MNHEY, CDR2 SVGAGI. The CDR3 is CASSYRGLGPYGYTF. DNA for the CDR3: TGTGCCAGCAGTTACCGAGGGTTGGGTCCCTATGGCTACACCTTC.

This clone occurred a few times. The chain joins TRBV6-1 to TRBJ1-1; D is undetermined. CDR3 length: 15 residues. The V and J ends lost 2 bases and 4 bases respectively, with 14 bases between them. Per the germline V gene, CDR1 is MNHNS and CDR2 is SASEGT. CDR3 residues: CASSETRRSPTEAFF. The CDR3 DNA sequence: TGTGCCAGCAGTGAAACCAGGAGGTCACCCACTGAAGCTTTCTTT.

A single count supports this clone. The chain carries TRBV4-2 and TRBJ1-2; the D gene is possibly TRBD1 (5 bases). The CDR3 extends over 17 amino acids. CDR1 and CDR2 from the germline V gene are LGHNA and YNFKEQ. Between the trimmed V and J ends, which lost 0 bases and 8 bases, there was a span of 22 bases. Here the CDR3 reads CASSQEGLRGGIWGYTF. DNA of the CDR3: TGTGCCAGCAGCCAAGAAGGCCTGCGCGGGGGGATCTGGGGCTACACCTTC.

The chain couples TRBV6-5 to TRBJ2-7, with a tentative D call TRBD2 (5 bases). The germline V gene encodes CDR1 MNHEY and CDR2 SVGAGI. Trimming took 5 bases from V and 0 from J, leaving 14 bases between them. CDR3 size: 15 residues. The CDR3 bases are TGTGCCAGCAGTCCCCAGAGGGCAGGCTCCTACGAGCAGTACTTC. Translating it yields CASSPQRAGSYEQYF.

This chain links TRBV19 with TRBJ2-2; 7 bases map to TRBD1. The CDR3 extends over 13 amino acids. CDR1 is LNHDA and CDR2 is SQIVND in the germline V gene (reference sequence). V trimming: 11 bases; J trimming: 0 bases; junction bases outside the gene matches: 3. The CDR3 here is CACQGANTGELFF. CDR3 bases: TGTGCCTGTCAGGGGGCGAACACCGGGGAGCTGTTTTTT. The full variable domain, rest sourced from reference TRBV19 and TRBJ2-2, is DGGITQSPKYLFRKEGQNVTLSCEQNLNHDAMYWYRQDPGQGLRLIYYSQIVNDFQKGDIAEGYSVSREKKESFPLTVTSAQKNPTAFYLCACQGANTGELFFGEGSRLTVL.

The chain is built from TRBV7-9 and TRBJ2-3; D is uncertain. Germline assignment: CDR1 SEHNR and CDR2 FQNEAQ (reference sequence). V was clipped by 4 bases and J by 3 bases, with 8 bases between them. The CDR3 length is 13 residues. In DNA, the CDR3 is TGTGCCAGCAGCTCCAAATTGACAGATACGCAGTATTTT. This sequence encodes CASSSKLTDTQYF.

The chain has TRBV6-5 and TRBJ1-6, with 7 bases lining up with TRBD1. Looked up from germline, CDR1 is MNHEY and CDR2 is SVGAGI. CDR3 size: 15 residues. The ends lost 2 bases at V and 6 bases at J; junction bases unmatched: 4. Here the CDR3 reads CASSYRDRSNSPLHF. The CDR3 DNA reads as TGTGCCAGCAGTTACCGGGACAGAAGTAATTCACCCCTCCACTTT.

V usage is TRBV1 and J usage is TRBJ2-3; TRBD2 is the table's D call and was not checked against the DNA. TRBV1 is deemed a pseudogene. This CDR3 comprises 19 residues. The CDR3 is CTSSQDLGLADHSTDTQYF. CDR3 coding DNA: TGCACCAGCAGCCAAGATTTGGGACTAGCGGACCATAGCACAGATACGCAGTATTTT.

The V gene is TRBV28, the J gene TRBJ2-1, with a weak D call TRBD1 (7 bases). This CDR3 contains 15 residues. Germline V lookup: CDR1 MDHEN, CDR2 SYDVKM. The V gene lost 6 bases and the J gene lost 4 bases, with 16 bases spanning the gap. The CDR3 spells CASRTQGTGYNEQFF. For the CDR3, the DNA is TGTGCCAGCAGGACACAGGGGACTGGATACAATGAGCAGTTCTTC.

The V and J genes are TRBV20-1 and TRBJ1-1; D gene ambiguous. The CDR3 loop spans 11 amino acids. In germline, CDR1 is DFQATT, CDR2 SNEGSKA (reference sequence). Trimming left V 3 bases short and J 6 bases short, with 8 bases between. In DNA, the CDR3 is TGCAGTGCTAGGGATGAGCCTGAAGCTTTCTTT. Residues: CSARDEPEAFF.

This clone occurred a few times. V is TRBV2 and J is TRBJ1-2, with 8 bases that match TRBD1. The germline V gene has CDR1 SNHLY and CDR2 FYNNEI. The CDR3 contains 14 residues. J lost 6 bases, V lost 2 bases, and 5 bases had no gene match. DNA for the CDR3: TGTGCCAGCAGTGAACTTACAGGGGGGGATGGCTACACCTTC. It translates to CASSELTGGDGYTF. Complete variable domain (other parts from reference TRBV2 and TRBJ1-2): EPEVTQTPSHQVTQMGQEVILRCVPISNHLYFYWYRQILGQKVEFLVSFYNNEISEKSEIFDDQFSVERPDGSNFTLKIRSTKLEDSAMYFCASSELTGGDGYTFGSGTRLTVV.

The CDR3 region is CAWSVAWGAFF. CDR3 sequence (DNA): TGTGCCTGGAGTGTAGCCTGGGGGGCTTTCTTT. The chain employs TRBV30 and TRBJ1-1, with TRBD1 as a possible D gene (5 bases). CDR1 is GTSNPN and CDR2 is SVGIG in the germline V gene (reference sequence). The CDR3 has 11 amino acids. Trimming took 0 bases from V and 11 from J, leaving 10 bases between them.

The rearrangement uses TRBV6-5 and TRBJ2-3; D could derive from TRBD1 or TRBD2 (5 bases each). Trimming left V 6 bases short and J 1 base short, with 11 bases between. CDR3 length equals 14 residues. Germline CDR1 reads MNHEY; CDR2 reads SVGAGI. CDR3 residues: CASRLGRGTDTQYF. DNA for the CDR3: TGTGCCAGCAGGCTGGGACGCGGCACAGATACGCAGTATTTT.

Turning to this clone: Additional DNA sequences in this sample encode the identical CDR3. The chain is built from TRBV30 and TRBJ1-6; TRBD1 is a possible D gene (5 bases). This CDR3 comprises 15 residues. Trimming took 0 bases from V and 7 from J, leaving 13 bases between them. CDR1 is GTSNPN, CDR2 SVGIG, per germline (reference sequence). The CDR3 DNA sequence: TGTGCCTGGAGTGTTCGGGGCGCCGGGAATTCACCCCTCCACTTT. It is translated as CAWSVRGAGNSPLHF.

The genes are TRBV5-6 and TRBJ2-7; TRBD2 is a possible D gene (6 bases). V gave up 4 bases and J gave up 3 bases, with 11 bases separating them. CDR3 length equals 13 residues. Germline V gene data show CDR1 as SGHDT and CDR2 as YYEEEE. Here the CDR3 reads CASSPQGGYEQYF. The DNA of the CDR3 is TGTGCCAGCAGCCCCCAGGGAGGCTACGAGCAGTACTTC.

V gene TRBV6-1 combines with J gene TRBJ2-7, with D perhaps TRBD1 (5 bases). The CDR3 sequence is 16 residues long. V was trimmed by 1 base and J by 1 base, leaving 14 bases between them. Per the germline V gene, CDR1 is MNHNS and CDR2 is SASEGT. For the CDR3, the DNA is TGTGCCAGCAGTGAAGGCATGGGGCGGATATCCTACGAGCAGTACTTC. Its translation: CASSEGMGRISYEQYF.

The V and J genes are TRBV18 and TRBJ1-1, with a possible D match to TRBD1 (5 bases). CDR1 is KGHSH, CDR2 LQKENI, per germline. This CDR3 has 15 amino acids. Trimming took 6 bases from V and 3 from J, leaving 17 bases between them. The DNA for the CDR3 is TGTGCCAGCTCTCCGGTGGGGGTTGTTTACACTGAAGCTTTCTTT. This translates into CASSPVGVVYTEAFF.

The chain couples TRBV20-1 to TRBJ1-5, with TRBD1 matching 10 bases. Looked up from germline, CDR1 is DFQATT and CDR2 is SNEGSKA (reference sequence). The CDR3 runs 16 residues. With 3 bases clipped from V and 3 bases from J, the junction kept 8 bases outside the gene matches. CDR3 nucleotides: TGCAGTGCTAGTTGGTTAGGGACAGGGGACAATCAGCCCCAGCATTTT. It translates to CSASWLGTGDNQPQHF.

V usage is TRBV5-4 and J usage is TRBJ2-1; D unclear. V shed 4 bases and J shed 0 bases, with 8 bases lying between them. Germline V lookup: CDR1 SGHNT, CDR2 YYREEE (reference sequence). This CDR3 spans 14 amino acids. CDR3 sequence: CASSRGGSYNEQFF. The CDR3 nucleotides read TGTGCCAGCAGCCGTGGTGGCTCCTACAATGAGCAGTTCTTC.

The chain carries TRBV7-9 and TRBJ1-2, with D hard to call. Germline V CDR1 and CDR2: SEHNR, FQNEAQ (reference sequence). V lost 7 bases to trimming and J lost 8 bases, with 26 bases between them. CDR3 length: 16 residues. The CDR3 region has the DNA TGTGCCAGCACCATTGTAGATCCGTCTTTGGGTAACGGCTACACCTTC. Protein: CASTIVDPSLGNGYTF.

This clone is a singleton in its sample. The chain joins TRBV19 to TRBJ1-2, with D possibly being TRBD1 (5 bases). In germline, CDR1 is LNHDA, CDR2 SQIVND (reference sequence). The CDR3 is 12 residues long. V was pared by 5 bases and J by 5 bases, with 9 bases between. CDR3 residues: CASSLGTYGYTF. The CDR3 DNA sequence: TGTGCCAGTAGTCTCGGGACTTATGGCTACACCTTC.